This T cell receptor (beta chain) was recovered during a study of T cell changes during pregnancy in multiple sclerosis. Sequencing was performed with immunoSEQ multiplex PCR; in TCRdb, only in-frame clones are kept and a portion is missing. The data show approximately 32,000 clones, 89% seen once. The V gene's germline CDR1 is GTSNPN and CDR2 SVGIG (reference sequence). This CDR3 spans 15 amino acids. V lost 0 bases to trimming and J lost 4 bases, with 14 bases between them. The specimen was CD8+ T cells from peripheral blood mononuclear cells, collected in the second trimester of pregnancy. The sequence was collected from a female donor with multiple sclerosis, enrolled in a pregnancy study. The genes are TRBV30 and TRBJ2-3; D possibly corresponds to TRBD2 (6 bases). The CDR3 reads CAWSVAAGFPDTQYF. The CDR3 nucleotides read TGTGCCTGGAGTGTAGCTGCGGGATTTCCAGATACGCAGTATTTT.